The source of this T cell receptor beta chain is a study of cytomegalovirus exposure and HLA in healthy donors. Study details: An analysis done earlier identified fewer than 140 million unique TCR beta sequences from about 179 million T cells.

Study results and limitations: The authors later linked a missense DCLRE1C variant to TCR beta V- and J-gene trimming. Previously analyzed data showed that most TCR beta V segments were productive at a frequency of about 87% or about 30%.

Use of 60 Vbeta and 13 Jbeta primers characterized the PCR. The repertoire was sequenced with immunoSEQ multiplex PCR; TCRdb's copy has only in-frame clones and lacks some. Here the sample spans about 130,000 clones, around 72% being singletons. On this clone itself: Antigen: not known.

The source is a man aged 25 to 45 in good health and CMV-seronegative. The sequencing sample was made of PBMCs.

CDR3 bases: TGTGCCAGCTCACCACGGACAGGCACTGAAGCTTTCTTT. Residues: CASSPRTGTEAFF. The genes are TRBV18 and TRBJ1-1; 7 nucleotides match TRBD1. Per germline, CDR1 KGHSH and CDR2 LQKENI. CDR3 length equals 13 residues. The V and J ends lost 1 base and 4 bases, in that order; junction bases with no gene match: 0.